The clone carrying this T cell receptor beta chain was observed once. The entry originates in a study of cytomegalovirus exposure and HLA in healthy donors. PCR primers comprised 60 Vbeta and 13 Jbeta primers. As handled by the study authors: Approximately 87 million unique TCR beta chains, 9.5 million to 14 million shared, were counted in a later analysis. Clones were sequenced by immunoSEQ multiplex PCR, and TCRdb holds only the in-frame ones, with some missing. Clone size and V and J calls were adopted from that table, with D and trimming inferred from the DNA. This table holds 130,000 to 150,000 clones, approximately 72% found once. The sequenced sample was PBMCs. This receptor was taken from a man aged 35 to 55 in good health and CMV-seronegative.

The CDR3 reads CASSATGGGRSGANVLTF. The DNA for the CDR3 is TGTGCCAGCAGCGCGACAGGGGGCGGTCGCTCTGGGGCCAACGTCCTGACTTTC. V is TRBV9 and J is TRBJ2-6; TRBD1 matches at 10 bases. CDR3 size: 18 residues. Trimming at V came to 3 bases and at J to 0 bases, leaving 6 bases not matched to a gene. Germline V gene data show CDR1 as SGDLS and CDR2 as YYNGEE.